These 23 T cell receptor beta chains were sequenced from one sample in a study of shared clonotypes between healthy human individuals. TCRdb keeps only in-frame clones here, not all; method: immunoSEQ multiplex PCR. The repertoire holds some 240,000 clones, with 60% to 70% as singletons. Sequenced material: memory CD4+ T cells sorted from blood. The subset was: CD45RA-negative fraction. The receptor source for this set is a man younger than 40 in good health.

The V and J genes are TRBV7-2 and TRBJ2-1, with D tentatively TRBD2 (5 bases). The CDR3 is made up of 13 amino acids. CDR1 is SGHTA, CDR2 FQGNSA, per germline. V lost 5 bases and J lost 11, with 16 bases in between. DNA for the CDR3: TGTGCCAGCAGCCAACAGCGGACTCCTAAGCAGTTCTTC. It specifies CASSQQRTPKQFF. Full variable domain (remainder filled in from reference TRBV7-2 and TRBJ2-1): GAGVSQSPSNKVTEKGKDVELRCDPISGHTALYWYRQSLGQGLEFLIYFQGNSAPDKSGLPSDRFSAERTGGSVSTLTIQRTQQEDSAVYLCASSQQRTPKQFFGPGTRLTVL.

The V and J genes are TRBV28 and TRBJ2-1; D might be TRBD1 (6 bases). Trimming left V 10 bases short and J 2 bases short, with 15 bases between. Germline loops: CDR1 MDHEN, CDR2 SYDVKM. CDR3 length: 14 residues. The DNA for the CDR3 is TGTGCCACCGCAGGACAGCTCGCCTACAATGAGCAGTTCTTC. Its protein is CATAGQLAYNEQFF. Using reference TRBV28 and TRBJ2-1 for the parts outside the CDR3, the full variable domain is DVKVTQSSRYLVKRTGEKVFLECVQDMDHENMFWYRQDPGLGLRLIYFSYDVKMKEKGDIPEGYSVSREKKERFSLILESASTNQTSMYLCATAGQLAYNEQFFGPGTRLTVL.

CDR3 region: CASSLTVASGSYEQYF. The CDR3 nucleotides read TGTGCCAGCAGTTTAACAGTGGCTAGCGGCTCCTACGAGCAGTACTTC. The chain is built from TRBV27 and TRBJ2-7; the match to TRBD2 covers 7 bases. The trim removed 2 bases at V and 0 bases at J, leaving 7 bases unmatched. In germline, CDR1 is MNHEY, CDR2 SMNVEV (reference sequence). The CDR3 has 16 residues.

The rearrangement links TRBV6-1 to TRBJ2-7, with D unclear. This CDR3 comprises 12 residues. Deletions cut 5 bases from V and 6 bases from J, with 11 bases between. Germline V gene sequence: CDR1 MNHNS, CDR2 SASEGT. The CDR3: CASSRGSAEQYF. The CDR3 DNA reads TGTGCCAGCAGTAGAGGTTCGGCCGAGCAGTACTTC.

This clone was found a few times. Because the CDR3's place on the DNA is in doubt, the DNA is left out and the CDR3 is given as listed by TCRdb. CDR3 loop: CASSFGQGNSPKYF. This chain joins TRBV7-8 and TRBJ2-5; the table gives TRBD1 as D, unverified against the DNA. Germline V gives CDR1 SGHVS, CDR2 FQNEAQ. The CDR3 is made up of 14 amino acids, end residues included.

The V gene is TRBV28, the J gene TRBJ2-7; 9 positions agree with TRBD1. CDR3 length equals 15 residues. The V gene's germline CDR1 is MDHEN and CDR2 SYDVKM. Trimming took 7 bases from V and 2 from J; bases not matched to a gene: 9. CDR3 sequence (DNA): TGTGCCAGCAAGGTGGCGGGACAGGGTCCCTACGAGCAGTACTTC. This encodes CASKVAGQGPYEQYF.

The CDR3: CASSLQGHEQYF. The CDR3 bases are TGTGCCAGCAGTTTACAAGGGCACGAGCAGTACTTC. The genes are TRBV2 and TRBJ2-7; D is ambiguous. Germline V gene data show CDR1 as SNHLY and CDR2 as FYNNEI. With 5 bases removed from V and 5 bases from J, the gap between germline ends came to 10 bases. This CDR3 contains 12 residues.

The rearrangement links TRBV6-5 to TRBJ2-7; 9 bases fit TRBD1. Trimming cost V 6 bases and J 3 bases; bases outside gene matches: 3. Looked up from germline, CDR1 is MNHEY and CDR2 is SVGAGI. CDR3 length equals 13 residues. DNA for the CDR3: TGTGCCAGCAGCCGGGACAGGGACTACGAGCAGTACTTC. Amino acid sequence: CASSRDRDYEQYF.

This clone appeared a few times. The V gene is TRBV18, the J gene TRBJ1-1; D unresolved. The CDR3 is 13 residues long. In germline, CDR1 is KGHSH, CDR2 LQKENI. V lost 6 bases, J lost 1 base, and 9 bases lay in between. CDR3 sequence: CASSTGSNTEAFF. CDR3 nucleotides: TGTGCCAGCTCGACCGGCTCGAACACTGAAGCTTTCTTT.

The genes are TRBV28 and TRBJ1-2, with D perhaps TRBD1 (5 bases). The CDR3 is made up of 15 amino acids. Trimming took off 2 bases at V and 5 bases at J, with 15 bases between the two ends. Germline V CDR1 and CDR2: MDHEN, SYDVKM. The CDR3 reads CASSLEGLREYGYTF. Written as DNA, the CDR3 is TGTGCCAGCAGTTTAGAGGGGCTGCGGGAATATGGCTACACCTTC.

The chain joins TRBV7-3 to TRBJ2-2; D remains ambiguous. This CDR3 has 13 amino acids. Germline V gene lookup returns CDR1 SGHTA and CDR2 FQGTGA. Deletions cut 5 bases from V and 5 bases from J, with 9 bases between. The CDR3 sequence: CASSQNPTGELFF. DNA of the CDR3: TGTGCCAGCAGCCAAAACCCTACCGGGGAGCTGTTTTTT.

The V and J genes are TRBV5-6 and TRBJ2-1; TRBD2 matches 7 bases. Germline values: CDR1 SGHDT, CDR2 YYEEEE. Trimming cost V 2 bases and J 10 bases; bases outside gene matches: 9. This CDR3 region has 14 residues. The CDR3 loop reads CASSLSGAAGEQFF. The CDR3 DNA is TGTGCCAGCAGCTTAAGCGGGGCTGCTGGGGAGCAGTTCTTC.

This clone was counted between two and nine times. The gene calls are TRBV19 and TRBJ2-3, with D perhaps TRBD1 (6 bases). There are 12 residues in the CDR3. V was pared by 7 bases and J by 5 bases, with 10 bases between. The germline V gene encodes CDR1 LNHDA and CDR2 SQIVND (reference sequence). The DNA for the CDR3 is TGTGCCAGTATCGAGGGGGTAGATACGCAGTATTTT. Encoded protein: CASIEGVDTQYF.

The CDR3 bases are TGCGCCAGCAGCCAAGATTTTTCACTAGCGGGAGTGGAGCAGTTCTTC. Translation: CASSQDFSLAGVEQFF. The chain couples TRBV4-1 to TRBJ2-1; TRBD2 matches 11 bases. CDR1 is MGHRA and CDR2 is YSYEKL in the germline V gene. V shed 0 bases, J shed 10 bases, and the junction held 8 bases outside the gene matches. The CDR3 sequence is 16 residues long.

V usage is TRBV18 and J usage is TRBJ2-7, with 7 bases fitting TRBD2. Germline values: CDR1 KGHSH, CDR2 LQKENI. After removal of 0 bases from V and 1 base from J, the junction contained 3 bases not matched to a gene. The CDR3 consists of 15 residues. Here the CDR3 reads CASSPPSGGSYEQYF. In nucleotides, the CDR3 is TGTGCCAGCTCACCACCGTCGGGAGGTTCCTACGAGCAGTACTTC.

V usage is TRBV6-4 and J usage is TRBJ2-1; possible D gene TRBD1, 5 bases. V was clipped by 4 bases and J by 10 bases, with 20 bases between them. Germline CDR1 reads MRHNA; CDR2 reads SNTAGT. This CDR3 comprises 15 residues. As DNA, the CDR3 is TGTGCCAGCAGTGCCGGAAACGACAGATACCCCGAGCAGTTCTTC. Translation gives CASSAGNDRYPEQFF.

The chain is built from TRBV11-2 and TRBJ2-2, with D possibly matching TRBD2 (6 bases). Trimming removed 5 bases from V and 6 bases from J, with 22 bases in between. Germline-derived CDR1 and CDR2 are SGHAT and FQNNGV. This CDR3 comprises 17 residues. Written as DNA, the CDR3 is TGTGCCAGCAGCCTACCAGAGGGACTCCATCCATCCGGGGAGCTGTTTTTT. It encodes CASSLPEGLHPSGELFF. The full variable domain, in which reference TRBV11-2 and TRBJ2-2 provide the parts outside the CDR3, is EAGVAQSPRYKIIEKRQSVAFWCNPISGHATLYWYQQILGQGPKLLIQFQNNGVVDDSQLPKDRFSAERLKGVDSTLKIQPAKLEDSAVYLCASSLPEGLHPSGELFFGEGSRLTVL.

This chain connects TRBV4-2 to TRBJ1-2, with 8 bases identical to TRBD1. Trimming at V came to 1 base and at J to 5 bases, leaving 9 bases not matched to a gene. CDR3 length: 16 residues. Per the germline V gene, CDR1 is LGHNA and CDR2 is YNFKEQ. DNA of the CDR3: TGTGCCAGCAGCCAAGGTGGGACAGGCGCAAAGTATGGCTACACCTTC. Translation: CASSQGGTGAKYGYTF.

With regard to this clone: The sample holds other DNA sequences that translate to the same CDR3. V usage is TRBV5-1 and J usage is TRBJ2-5; D ambiguous. The CDR3 is 13 amino acids. The V end lost 0 bases, the J end lost 5 bases, and 8 bases lay between the germline ends. Germline V lookup: CDR1 SGHRS, CDR2 YFSETQ. CDR3 sequence (DNA): TGCGCCAGCAGCTTGGGAGTAGCTGAGACCCAGTACTTC. Its translation is CASSLGVAETQYF.

CDR3 in amino acids: CASSLTRGLAGAEQFF. The CDR3 coding sequence is TGCGCCAGCAGCCTAACAAGGGGACTAGCGGGAGCTGAGCAGTTCTTC. V is TRBV5-1 and J is TRBJ2-1, with 14 bases aligning to TRBD2. Germline lookup yields CDR1 SGHRS and CDR2 YFSETQ. This CDR3 has 16 residues. V shed 4 bases and J 9 bases; nucleotides not matched to a gene: 9.

V and J are TRBV6-1 and TRBJ2-5, with 8 bases that match TRBD2. This CDR3 has 15 residues. V dropped 3 bases and J dropped 7; count of bases not matched to a gene: 10. Germline lookup yields CDR1 MNHNS and CDR2 SASEGT. CDR3 nucleotides: TGTGCCAGCAGTGACGTTTCCGGGAGGGCTGTGACCCAGTACTTC. This translates into CASSDVSGRAVTQYF.

The chain couples TRBV2 to TRBJ1-2; D is perhaps TRBD1 (6 bases). This CDR3 has 12 amino acids. Germline-derived CDR1 and CDR2 are SNHLY and FYNNEI. The CDR3 coding sequence is TGTGTACAGGGAACCTCTAACTATGGCTACACCTTC. This translates into CVQGTSNYGYTF.

The rearrangement joins TRBV5-8 to TRBJ1-2; D gene ambiguous. This CDR3 comprises 13 residues. V lost 1 base and J 3 bases, leaving 7 bases between the germline ends. Germline V lookup: CDR1 SGHTS, CDR2 YDEGEE. As DNA, the CDR3 is TGTGCCAGCAGCTTGTCGGAATACTATGGCTACACCTTC. It encodes CASSLSEYYGYTF.